This T cell receptor (beta chain) was found in a study of blood T cell repertoires in COVID-19. Libraries were prepared by immunoSEQ multiplex PCR; TCRdb keeps only in-frame clonotypes and omits some of them. The data hold about 76,000 clones, with about 86% observed a single time. Sequenced input: peripheral blood. This sequence originates from a human donor in a cohort sampled during active COVID-19.

The CDR3 sequence is CASSPDRLVQYF. For the CDR3, the DNA is TGTGCCAGCAGCCCCGACAGGTTGGTGCAGTACTTC. The gene calls are TRBV14 and TRBJ2-7; possible D gene TRBD1, 6 bases. CDR1 SGHDN and CDR2 FVKESK come from the germline V gene. This CDR3 has 12 residues. V was trimmed by 4 bases and J by 9 bases, leaving 13 bases between them.